This record concerns one T cell receptor (beta chain) sequence. The V gene end was trimmed by 1 base and the J gene end by 2 bases; junction bases not matched to a gene: 3. Per germline, CDR1 MNHEY and CDR2 SMNVEV (reference sequence). The CDR3 is 15 amino acids. The data belong to a study of shared clonotypes between healthy human individuals. An even split of each subset's genomic DNA across several immunoSEQ plates was performed. Unsorted PBMC DNA was sequenced on ten immunoSEQ deep assay plates. This table comes from immunoSEQ multiplex PCR, and its TCRdb copy is limited to in-frame clones, with some not included. The top ten hold under 15% of the sample, which has under 600,000 clones, about 79% seen once.

The sample comprised PBMCs. The receptor was derived from a woman between 40 and 55 years old in good health. Some clones in this sample may be carry-over from other donors' samples. The V gene is TRBV27, the J gene TRBJ2-3; 7 positions agree with TRBD2. The CDR3 bases are TGTGCCAGCAGTTTATGGGCGGGAGACACAGATACGCAGTATTTT. This encodes CASSLWAGDTDTQYF.